A single T cell receptor beta chain is shown here with its context. This sample is drawn from a study of blood T cell repertoires in COVID-19. Study details: Samples representing acute and convalescent COVID-19 were sourced from the United States, Italy and Spain. In each case, the material was cDNA or gDNA derived from T cells, B-cell-depleted T cells, or PBMCs.

TCRdb's copy holds only in-frame clones and misses some; the assay was immunoSEQ multiplex PCR. The sample has fewer than 50,000 clones; approximately 82% are singletons. The germline V gene encodes CDR1 SGHDN and CDR2 FVKESK. The V end was cut by 4 bases, the J end by 3 bases, with 12 bases between. The CDR3 is 14 amino acids. The rearrangement joins TRBV14 to TRBJ1-1; TRBD1 is a possible D gene (5 bases). The sample comprised peripheral blood. This TCR was sampled from a woman over 75 with active or convalescent COVID-19. The CDR3 sequence is CASSPRGGYTEAFF. Written as DNA, the CDR3 is TGTGCCAGCAGCCCACGTGGGGGGTACACTGAAGCTTTCTTT. Full variable domain (remainder filled in from reference TRBV14 and TRBJ1-1): EAGVTQFPSHSVIEKGQTVTLRCDPISGHDNLYWYRRVMGKEIKFLLHFVKESKQDESGMPNNRFLAERTGGTYSTLKVQPAELEDSGVYFCASSPRGGYTEAFFGQGTRLTVV.